The clone carrying this T cell receptor (beta chain) was seen just once. PCR was performed a second time for 7 to 11 cycles using a sample-barcoded 5' primer and a J-beta primer mix. MiXCR, run by TCRdb on the 5' RACE reads, gives a single entry per CDR3 protein. The sample records roughly 2 million distinct CDR3 sequences, roughly 49% being singletons. This sample is drawn from a study of blood T cells in healthy people across ages. Trimming took 5 bases from V and 5 from J, leaving 12 bases between them. Per the germline V gene, CDR1 is SGHTA and CDR2 is FQGNSA. CDR3 size: 13 residues. The J gene is TRBJ1-2, the V gene TRBV7-2; possible D gene TRBD1, 6 bases. The sequence derives from a middle-aged woman in good health. The sequenced material came from blood. The CDR3, as DNA: TGTGCCAGCAGCATCGGGACACAGTATGGCTACACCTTC. As protein: CASSIGTQYGYTF.